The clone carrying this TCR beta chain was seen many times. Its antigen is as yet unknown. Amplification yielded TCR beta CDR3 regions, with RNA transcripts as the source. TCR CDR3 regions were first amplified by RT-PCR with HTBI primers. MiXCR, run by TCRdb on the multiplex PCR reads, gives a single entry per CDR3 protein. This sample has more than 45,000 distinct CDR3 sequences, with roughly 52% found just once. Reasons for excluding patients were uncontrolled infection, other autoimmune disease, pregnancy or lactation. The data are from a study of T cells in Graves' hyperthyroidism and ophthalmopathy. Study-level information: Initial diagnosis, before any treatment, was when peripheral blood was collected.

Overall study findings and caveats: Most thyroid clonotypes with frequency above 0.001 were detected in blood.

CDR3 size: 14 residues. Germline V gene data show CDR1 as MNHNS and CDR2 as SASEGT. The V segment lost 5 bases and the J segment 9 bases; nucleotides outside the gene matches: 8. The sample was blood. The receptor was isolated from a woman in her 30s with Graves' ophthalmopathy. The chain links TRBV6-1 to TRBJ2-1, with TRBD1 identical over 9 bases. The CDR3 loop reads CASSRQGVYFEQFF. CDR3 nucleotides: TGTGCCAGCAGTAGACAGGGGGTTTATTTTGAGCAGTTCTTC.